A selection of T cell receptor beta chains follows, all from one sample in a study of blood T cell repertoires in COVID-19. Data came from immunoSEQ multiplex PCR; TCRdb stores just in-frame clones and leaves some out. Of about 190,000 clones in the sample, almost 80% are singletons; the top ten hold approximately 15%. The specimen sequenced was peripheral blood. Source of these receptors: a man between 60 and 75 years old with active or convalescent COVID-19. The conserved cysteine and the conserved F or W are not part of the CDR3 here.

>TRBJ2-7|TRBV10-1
ASKGGGTSGLTYEQY
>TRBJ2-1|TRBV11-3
ASSPSDRDNEQF
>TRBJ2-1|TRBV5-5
ASSYPRVEQF
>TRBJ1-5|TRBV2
ASSEEVSRGNQPQH
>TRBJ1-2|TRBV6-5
ASLLRGGSNYGYT
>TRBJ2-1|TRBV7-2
ASSRVLYNEQF
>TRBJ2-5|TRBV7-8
ASSLNRGAETQY
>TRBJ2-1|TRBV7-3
ASSPDYNLYNEQF
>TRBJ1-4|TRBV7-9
AGLTSGGRGEKLF
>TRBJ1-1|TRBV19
ASSIGRRQNTEAF
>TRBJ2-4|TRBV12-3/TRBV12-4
ASSGGRDIQY
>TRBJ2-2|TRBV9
ASSRAGGQTGELF
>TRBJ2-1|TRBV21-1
ASSNRIPLEHEQF
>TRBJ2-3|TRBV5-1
ASGRDDTQY
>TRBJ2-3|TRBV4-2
ASSQGSGSLTDTQY
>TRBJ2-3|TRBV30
ACSRREGADTQY
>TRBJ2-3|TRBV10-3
AIRALLADLGKDTQY
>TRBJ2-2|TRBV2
ASSLRGNTGELF